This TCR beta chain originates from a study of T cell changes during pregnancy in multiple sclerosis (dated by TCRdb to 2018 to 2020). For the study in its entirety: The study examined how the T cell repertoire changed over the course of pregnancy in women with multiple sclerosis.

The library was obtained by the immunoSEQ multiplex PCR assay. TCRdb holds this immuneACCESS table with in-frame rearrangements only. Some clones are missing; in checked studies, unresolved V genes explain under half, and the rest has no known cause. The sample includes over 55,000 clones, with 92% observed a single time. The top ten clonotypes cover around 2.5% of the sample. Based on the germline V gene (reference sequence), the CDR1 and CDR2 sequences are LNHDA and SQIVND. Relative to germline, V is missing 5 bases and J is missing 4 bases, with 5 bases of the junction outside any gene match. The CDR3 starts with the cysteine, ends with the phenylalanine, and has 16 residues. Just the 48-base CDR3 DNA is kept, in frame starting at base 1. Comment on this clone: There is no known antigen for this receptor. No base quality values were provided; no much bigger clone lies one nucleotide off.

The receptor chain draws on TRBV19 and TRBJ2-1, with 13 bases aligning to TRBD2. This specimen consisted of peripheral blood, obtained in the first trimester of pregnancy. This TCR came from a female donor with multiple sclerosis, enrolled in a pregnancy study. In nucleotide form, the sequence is TGTGCCAGTAGTGACACTAGCGGGAGGGCGTACAATGAGCAGTTCTTC. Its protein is CASSDTSGRAYNEQFF.